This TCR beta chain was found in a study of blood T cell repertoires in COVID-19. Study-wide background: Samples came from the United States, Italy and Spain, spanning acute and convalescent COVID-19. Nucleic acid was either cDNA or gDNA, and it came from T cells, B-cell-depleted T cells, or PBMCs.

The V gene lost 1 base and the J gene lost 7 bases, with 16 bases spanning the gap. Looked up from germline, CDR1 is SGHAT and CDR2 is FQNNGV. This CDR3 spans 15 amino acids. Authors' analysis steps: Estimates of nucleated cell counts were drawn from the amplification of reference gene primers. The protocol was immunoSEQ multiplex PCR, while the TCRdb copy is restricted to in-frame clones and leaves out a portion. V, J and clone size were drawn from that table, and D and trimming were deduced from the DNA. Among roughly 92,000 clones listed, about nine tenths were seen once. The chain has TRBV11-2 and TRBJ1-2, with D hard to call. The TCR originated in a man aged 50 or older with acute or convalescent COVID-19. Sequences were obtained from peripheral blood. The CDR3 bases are TGTGCCAGCAGCTTAGGGGCACAACAATTAGGTGGCTACACCTTC. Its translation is CASSLGAQQLGGYTF. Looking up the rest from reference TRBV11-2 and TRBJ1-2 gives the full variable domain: EAGVAQSPRYKIIEKRQSVAFWCNPISGHATLYWYQQILGQGPKLLIQFQNNGVVDDSQLPKDRFSAERLKGVDSTLKIQPAKLEDSAVYLCASSLGAQQLGGYTFGSGTRLTVV.